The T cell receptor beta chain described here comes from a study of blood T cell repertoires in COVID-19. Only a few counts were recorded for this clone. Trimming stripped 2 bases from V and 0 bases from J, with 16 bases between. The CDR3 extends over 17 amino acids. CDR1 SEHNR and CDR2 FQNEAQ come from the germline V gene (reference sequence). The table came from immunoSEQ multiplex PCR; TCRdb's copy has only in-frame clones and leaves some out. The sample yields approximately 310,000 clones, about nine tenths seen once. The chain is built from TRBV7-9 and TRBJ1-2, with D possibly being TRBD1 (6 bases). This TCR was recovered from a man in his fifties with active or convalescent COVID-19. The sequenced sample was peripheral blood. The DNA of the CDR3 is TGTGCCAGCAGCTTAAGGTTTAAACAGGGCCCTAACTATGGCTACACCTTC. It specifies CASSLRFKQGPNYGYTF.